Below are 29 T cell receptor beta chains sequenced from a single sample in a study of blood T cell repertoires in COVID-19. Here immunoSEQ multiplex PCR was the method, and the copy in TCRdb shows in-frame clones only, minus some. Here the sample spans hundreds of thousands of clones, approximately 89% being singletons. The specimen sequenced was PBMCs or T cells enriched from blood (not recorded which). The origin of the receptors is a woman aged 40 to 55 with acute COVID-19.

The V call is TRBV10-1, the J call TRBJ2-1, with TRBD2 identical over 9 bases. V was pared by 0 bases and J by 3 bases, with 6 bases of the junction left unmatched. This CDR3 region has 17 residues. Germline V CDR1 and CDR2: WNHNN, SYGVQD (reference sequence). The CDR3 sequence: CASSESGLAGYYNEQFF. CDR3 DNA: TGCGCCAGCAGTGAGTCAGGCCTAGCGGGGTACTACAATGAGCAGTTCTTC.

The gene calls are TRBV9 and TRBJ2-5; 10 nucleotides match TRBD1. The CDR3 has 15 residues. Germline CDR1 reads SGDLS; CDR2 reads YYNGEE. V gave up 0 bases and J gave up 2 bases; unmatched junction bases: 1. CDR3 protein: CASSVEDRGQETQYF. The CDR3 region has the DNA TGTGCCAGCAGCGTAGAGGACAGGGGGCAAGAGACCCAGTACTTC.

V usage is TRBV28 and J usage is TRBJ1-5; possible D gene TRBD1, 5 bases. Between the trimmed V and J ends, which lost 1 base and 2 bases, there was a span of 18 bases. CDR1 and CDR2 (germline): MDHEN, SYDVKM. The CDR3 sequence is 18 residues long. The CDR3 region is CASSLYPGRGNGNQPQHF. The CDR3, as DNA: TGTGCCAGCAGTTTATACCCAGGGCGGGGAAATGGCAATCAGCCCCAGCATTTT.

The chain joins TRBV5-4 to TRBJ2-1, with TRBD2 matching 10 bases. The CDR3 runs to 15 residues. CDR1 is SGHNT and CDR2 is YYREEE in the germline V gene (reference sequence). V shed 6 bases, J shed 5 bases, and the junction held 8 bases outside the gene matches. CDR3 in amino acids: CASNLGTSADNEQFF. As DNA, the CDR3 is TGTGCCAGCAACTTAGGGACTAGCGCTGACAATGAGCAGTTCTTC.

As for this clone: This sample also contains other DNA sequences that code for the same CDR3. V gene TRBV5-6 combines with J gene TRBJ1-2, with 8 positions matching TRBD1. This CDR3 contains 15 residues. V shed 3 bases, J shed 0 bases, and the junction held 4 bases outside the gene matches. Germline assignment: CDR1 SGHDT and CDR2 YYEEEE. The CDR3, as DNA: TGTGCCAGCAGCTGGGGGACAGGAGCTAACTATGGCTACACCTTC. As protein: CASSWGTGANYGYTF. The complete variable domain, with remaining parts taken from reference TRBV5-6 and TRBJ1-2, reads DAGVTQSPTHLIKTRGQQVTLRCSPKSGHDTVSWYQQALGQGPQFIFQYYEEEERQRGNFPDRFSGHQFPNYSSELNVNALLLGDSALYLCASSWGTGANYGYTFGSGTRLTVV.

The genes are TRBV6-1 and TRBJ2-2, with D possibly matching TRBD1 (6 bases). Per the germline V gene, CDR1 is MNHNS and CDR2 is SASEGT. CDR3 size: 15 residues. Trimming left V 6 bases short and J 4 bases short, with 15 bases between. CDR3: CASSRTDPSTGELFF. The CDR3 DNA follows: TGTGCCAGCAGCAGGACAGATCCGAGCACCGGGGAGCTGTTTTTT.

The chain combines TRBV9 with TRBJ2-1; 12 bases agree with TRBD2. This CDR3 has 14 residues. CDR1 is SGDLS and CDR2 is YYNGEE in the germline V gene. V was pared by 4 bases and J by 10 bases, with 6 bases of the junction left unmatched. CDR3 coding DNA: TGTGCCAGCAGCACGCGGACTAGCGGGACCGAGCAGTTCTTC. Its translation: CASSTRTSGTEQFF. Complete variable domain (other parts from reference TRBV9 and TRBJ2-1): DSGVTQTPKHLITATGQRVTLRCSPRSGDLSVYWYQQSLDQGLQFLIQYYNGEERAKGNILERFSAQQFPDLHSELNLSSLELGDSALYFCASSTRTSGTEQFFGPGTRLTVL.

V is TRBV12-3 or TRBV12-4 and J is TRBJ1-2, with unresolved D. With 1 base removed from V and 8 bases from J, the gap between germline ends came to 11 bases. This CDR3 region has 13 residues. The CDR3, as DNA: TGTGCCAGCAGTTTAGGAGGGTGGAGGGGCTACACCTTC. The encoded protein is CASSLGGWRGYTF.

The J gene is TRBJ2-5, the V gene TRBV2, with 7 positions matching TRBD1. Looked up from germline, CDR1 is SNHLY and CDR2 is FYNNEI. The junction had 7 bases not matched to a gene; V was cut back by 2 bases and J by 4 bases. This CDR3 has 15 amino acids. The CDR3 loop is CASSESGRGTETQYF. For the CDR3, the DNA is TGTGCCAGCAGTGAATCTGGCAGGGGGACAGAGACCCAGTACTTC. Variable domain in full (rest from reference TRBV2 and TRBJ2-5): EPEVTQTPSHQVTQMGQEVILRCVPISNHLYFYWYRQILGQKVEFLVSFYNNEISEKSEIFDDQFSVERPDGSNFTLKIRSTKLEDSAMYFCASSESGRGTETQYFGPGTRLLVL.

The chain employs TRBV6-1 and TRBJ1-6; D is uncertain. With 2 bases removed from V and 7 bases from J, the gap between germline ends came to 12 bases. The CDR3 loop spans 15 amino acids. Germline CDR1 MNHNS, CDR2 SASEGT. CDR3 coding DNA: TGTGCCAGCAGTGAATTGGGTGCGGGGAATTCACCCCTCCACTTT. Translation: CASSELGAGNSPLHF.

The chain couples TRBV6-5 to TRBJ1-2, with TRBD1 as a possible D gene (5 bases). The germline V gene encodes CDR1 MNHEY and CDR2 SVGAGI. The CDR3 spans 14 residues. The germline V and J ends were trimmed by 3 bases and 7 bases, with 15 bases remaining between them. CDR3 loop: CASSYQGPLGGYTF. Here the CDR3 DNA reads TGTGCCAGCAGTTATCAGGGTCCCCTTGGTGGCTACACCTTC.

The rearrangement joins TRBV24-1 to TRBJ1-5; 9 nucleotides line up with TRBD1. The CDR3 covers 17 residues. Germline V gene lookup returns CDR1 KGHDR and CDR2 SFDVKD. Losses at the gene ends were 4 bases for V and 6 bases for J; bases not matched to a gene: 12. The CDR3 DNA reads TGTGCCACCAGTGAGAAGGGACAGGGAAGTCTGAGTCAGCCCCAGCATTTT. Translating it yields CATSEKGQGSLSQPQHF.

The chain combines TRBV27 with TRBJ1-1; the D is unclear. Germline values: CDR1 MNHEY, CDR2 SMNVEV (reference sequence). The CDR3 extends over 14 amino acids. The V end was cut by 1 base, the J end by 0 bases, with 6 bases between. CDR3 sequence: CASSLFGMNTEAFF. The DNA for the CDR3 is TGTGCCAGCAGTTTATTCGGGATGAACACTGAAGCTTTCTTT.

This chain connects TRBV27 to TRBJ1-4; D may be TRBD1 (5 bases). CDR3 length equals 13 residues. Trimming took off 10 bases at V and 8 bases at J, with 17 bases between the two ends. From germline, CDR1 is MNHEY and CDR2 SMNVEV (reference sequence). The CDR3 region is CATRGEGREKLFF. For the CDR3, the DNA is TGTGCCACCCGGGGGGAGGGCCGAGAAAAACTGTTTTTT. Drawing the rest from reference TRBV27 and TRBJ1-4, the complete variable domain is EAQVTQNPRYLITVTGKKLTVTCSQNMNHEYMSWYRQDPGLGLRQIYYSMNVEVTDKGDVPEGYKVSRKEKRNFPLILESPSPNQTSLYFCATRGEGREKLFFGSGTQLSVL.

The CDR3 is CASMGAHHQPQHF. CDR3 bases: TGTGCCAGTATGGGGGCTCATCATCAGCCCCAGCATTTT. The chain carries TRBV19 and TRBJ1-5, with a weak D call TRBD1 (6 bases). Deletions cut 7 bases from V and 5 bases from J, with 12 bases between. In germline, CDR1 is LNHDA, CDR2 SQIVND (reference sequence). The CDR3 covers 13 residues. The full variable domain, its missing parts supplied by reference TRBV19 and TRBJ1-5, is DGGITQSPKYLFRKEGQNVTLSCEQNLNHDAMYWYRQDPGQGLRLIYYSQIVNDFQKGDIAEGYSVSREKKESFPLTVTSAQKNPTAFYLCASMGAHHQPQHFGDGTRLSIL.

The gene calls are TRBV19 and TRBJ2-5, with D possibly being TRBD1 (6 bases). Per the germline V gene, CDR1 is LNHDA and CDR2 is SQIVND (reference sequence). This CDR3 has 13 residues. The V gene lost 5 bases and the J gene lost 4 bases, with 11 bases spanning the gap. The DNA of the CDR3 is TGTGCCAGTAGTCGTACAGGGCGAGAGACCCAGTACTTC. It codes for CASSRTGRETQYF.

The chain is built from TRBV7-3 and TRBJ2-1, with 7 bases aligning to TRBD2. Unmatched junction bases numbered 9, after V lost 0 bases and J lost 10 bases. This CDR3 is 15 amino acids long. CDR1 is SGHTA and CDR2 is FQGTGA in the germline V gene. CDR3 loop: CASSLTSFLAAEQFF. CDR3 sequence (DNA): TGTGCCAGCAGCTTAACAAGTTTCCTAGCGGCCGAGCAGTTCTTC.

V gene TRBV28 combines with J gene TRBJ2-7; 8 bases align to TRBD1. The V segment lost 3 bases and the J segment 4 bases; nucleotides outside the gene matches: 8. This CDR3 spans 15 amino acids. The germline gives CDR1 MDHEN, CDR2 SYDVKM. The DNA for the CDR3 is TGTGCCAGCAGTTTGGCACAGGGGGGAGTTTACGAGCAGTACTTC. Translating gives CASSLAQGGVYEQYF. Using reference TRBV28 and TRBJ2-7 for the parts outside the CDR3, the full variable domain is DVKVTQSSRYLVKRTGEKVFLECVQDMDHENMFWYRQDPGLGLRLIYFSYDVKMKEKGDIPEGYSVSREKKERFSLILESASTNQTSMYLCASSLAQGGVYEQYFGPGTRLTVT.

This rearrangement joins TRBV27 to TRBJ2-7; 7 bases fit TRBD1. The CDR3 spans 15 residues. CDR1 and CDR2 from the germline V gene are MNHEY and SMNVEV (reference sequence). V lost 4 bases and J lost 4; bases outside the gene matches: 10. CDR3 sequence reads: CASSSAGTEQYEQYF. CDR3 nucleotides: TGTGCCAGCAGTTCCGCCGGGACAGAACAATACGAGCAGTACTTC.

This sequence joins TRBV5-8 and TRBJ2-3, with 12 positions matching TRBD1. With 4 bases clipped from V and 4 bases from J, the junction kept 4 bases outside the gene matches. The germline CDR1 and CDR2 sequences are SGHTS and YDEGEE. The CDR3 extends over 15 amino acids. CDR3 loop: CASSPGQGAADTQYF. For the CDR3, the DNA is TGTGCCAGCAGCCCGGGACAGGGGGCCGCAGATACGCAGTATTTT.

This chain's CDR3 is CASSLGLYSGEQYV. DNA for the CDR3: TGTGCCAGCAGTTTAGGTCTTTACTCAGGAGAGCAGTACGTC. This chain links TRBV28 with TRBJ2-7; no firm D call. With 2 bases removed from V and 7 bases from J, the gap between germline ends came to 15 bases. The CDR3 runs 14 residues. The germline CDR1 and CDR2 sequences are MDHEN and SYDVKM.

This clone was counted a few times. V is TRBV3-1 (or the pseudogene TRBV3-2) and J is TRBJ2-5, with D perhaps matching TRBD1 (5 bases). Trimming pared 1 base from V and 2 bases from J, leaving 11 bases between. The CDR3 consists of 15 residues. In germline, CDR1 is LGHDT, CDR2 YNNKEL (reference sequence). The CDR3 is CASSQASDRQETQYF. The CDR3 DNA follows: TGTGCCAGCAGCCAAGCTTCCGACAGACAAGAGACCCAGTACTTC.

The chain couples TRBV20-1 to TRBJ2-1; weak D call: TRBD2 (6 bases). Germline CDR1 DFQATT, CDR2 SNEGSKA (reference sequence). This CDR3 contains 15 residues. The V end lost 3 bases, the J end lost 1 base, and 13 bases lay between the germline ends. The CDR3 nucleotides read TGCAGTGCTAGTGGTAGCGGAGGGTCCTACAATGAGCAGTTCTTC. This sequence encodes CSASGSGGSYNEQFF.

The chain is built from TRBV7-9 and TRBJ1-5; D perhaps matches TRBD1 (6 bases). The CDR3 length is 17 residues. Deletions cut 1 base from V and 4 bases from J, with 17 bases between. Germline V gene sequence: CDR1 SEHNR, CDR2 FQNEAQ (reference sequence). For the CDR3, the DNA is TGTGCCAGCAGCTTAGATCTGACAGGAATCGGAAATCAGCCCCAGCATTTT. Protein sequence: CASSLDLTGIGNQPQHF.

The chain links TRBV4-1 to TRBJ1-5; D is perhaps TRBD1 (6 bases). The CDR3 is 17 amino acids. The germline CDR1 and CDR2 sequences are MGHRA and YSYEKL. With 2 bases removed from V and 0 bases from J, the gap between germline ends came to 14 bases. For the CDR3, the DNA is TGCGCCAGCAGCCAATTGACAGGCGAAAATAGCAATCAGCCCCAGCATTTT. It specifies CASSQLTGENSNQPQHF.

This clone came up once. The chain is built from TRBV13 and TRBJ1-3, with 8 nucleotides matching TRBD1. CDR1 PRHDT and CDR2 FYEKMQ come from the germline V gene (reference sequence). The CDR3 is made up of 15 amino acids. Trimming removed 1 base from V and 3 bases from J; junction bases left unmatched: 2. CDR3 protein: CASSLATGVGNTIYF. The CDR3 DNA reads TGTGCCAGCAGCTTAGCGACAGGGGTTGGAAACACCATATATTTT.

This clone was seen only a few times. This sequence joins TRBV28 and TRBJ2-7; no clear D gene. The CDR3 runs to 11 residues. V lost 10 bases, J lost 5 bases, and 12 bases lay in between. From germline, CDR1 is MDHEN and CDR2 SYDVKM. DNA of the CDR3: TGTGCCACCTCGGTTGAGCACGAGCAGTACTTC. Translating it yields CATSVEHEQYF.

The rearrangement joins TRBV19 to TRBJ2-7, with 9 bases lining up with TRBD1. Germline loops: CDR1 LNHDA, CDR2 SQIVND (reference sequence). The CDR3 is 21 residues long. Trimming at V came to 4 bases and at J to 2 bases, leaving 24 bases not matched to a gene. The CDR3 DNA is TGTGCCAGTAGTACAAGACGCCTGGACGGGACAGGGTTCTTCTCCCCCTACGAGCAGTACTTC. Its translation is CASSTRRLDGTGFFSPYEQYF.

This chain links TRBV7-8 with TRBJ2-3, with TRBD2 identical over 9 bases. The V segment lost 2 bases and the J segment 3 bases; nucleotides outside the gene matches: 9. The CDR3 extends over 17 amino acids. Per germline, CDR1 SGHVS and CDR2 FQNEAQ. The CDR3, as DNA: TGTGCCAGCAGCTTATTTTTGGCGGGAGGGGTGACAGATACGCAGTATTTT. As protein: CASSLFLAGGVTDTQYF.